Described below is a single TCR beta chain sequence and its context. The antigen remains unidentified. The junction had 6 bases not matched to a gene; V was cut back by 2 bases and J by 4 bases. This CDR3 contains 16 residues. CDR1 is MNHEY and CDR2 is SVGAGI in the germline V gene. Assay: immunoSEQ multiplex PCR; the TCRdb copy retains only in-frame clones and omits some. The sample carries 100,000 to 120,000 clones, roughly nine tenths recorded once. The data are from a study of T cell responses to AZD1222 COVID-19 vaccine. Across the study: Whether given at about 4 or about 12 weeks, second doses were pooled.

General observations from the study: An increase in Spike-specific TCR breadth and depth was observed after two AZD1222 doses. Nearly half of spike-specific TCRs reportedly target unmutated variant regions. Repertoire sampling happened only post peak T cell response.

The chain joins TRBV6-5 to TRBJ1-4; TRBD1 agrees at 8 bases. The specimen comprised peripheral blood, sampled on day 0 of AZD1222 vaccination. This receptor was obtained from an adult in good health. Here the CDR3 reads CASSYGTGLGNEKLFF. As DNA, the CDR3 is TGTGCCAGCAGTTACGGGACAGGATTGGGTAATGAAAAACTGTTTTTT.